This is a list of T cell receptor beta chains from one sample in a study of cytomegalovirus exposure and HLA in healthy donors. The method was immunoSEQ multiplex PCR; TCRdb's version includes in-frame clones alone and lacks a portion of them. Here the sample spans about 190,000 clones, around 87% being singletons. The sequencing sample was made of PBMCs. These receptors were collected from a boy aged 2 to 10 in good health and CMV-seronegative. Each CDR3 is given with its conserved first and last residue. A D gene is named only where the DNA matches it firmly. A row's size may be missing; if present it is once, few, many or a size class.

j_gene	d_gene	abundance	v_gene	CDR3aa	CDR3nt
TRBJ1-1	TRBD1	NA	TRBV6-4	CASRPGQGFPEAFF	TGTGCCAGCAGACCGGGACAGGGGTTCCCTGAAGCTTTCTTT
TRBJ2-7	TRBD1	NA	TRBV5-8	CASSRRGTGVAYEQYF	TGTGCCAGCAGTCGGCGCGGGACAGGGGTCGCCTACGAGCAGTACTTC
TRBJ1-2	NA	NA	TRBV2	CASSEYGYTF	TGTGCCAGCAGCGAGTATGGCTACACCTTC
TRBJ1-2	NA	NA	TRBV5-6	CASSLVDSTGRYTF	TGTGCCAGCAGCTTGGTCGACAGTACCGGGCGCTACACCTTC
TRBJ2-3	TRBD1	many	TRBV2	CASRDQGAGTDTQYF	TGTGCCAGCAGGGACCAGGGGGCTGGCACAGATACGCAGTATTTT
TRBJ1-6	TRBD1	NA	TRBV5-1	CASRDRGDSPLHF	TGCGCCAGCAGGGACAGGGGAGATTCACCCCTCCACTTT
TRBJ1-1	TRBD1	NA	TRBV18	CASSPPTGQGEAFF	TGTGCCAGCTCACCGCCTACGGGACAGGGGGAAGCTTTCTTT
TRBJ2-7	NA	NA	TRBV28	CASRDAGTSITYEQYF	TGTGCCAGCAGAGATGCCGGGACTTCAATAACCTACGAGCAGTACTTC
TRBJ2-1	NA	NA	TRBV4-2	CASRPGLTNEQFF	TGTGCCAGCCGACCGGGACTGACGAATGAGCAGTTCTTC
TRBJ2-3	TRBD2	NA	TRBV5-1	CASSLVGLATDTQYF	TGCGCCAGCAGCTTGGTAGGACTAGCGACAGATACGCAGTATTTT
TRBJ2-7	NA	NA	TRBV7-2	CASSPYYLTGTWASYEQYF	TGTGCCAGCAGCCCGTACTACTTAACCGGGACATGGGCCTCCTACGAGCAGTACTTC
TRBJ2-7	TRBD1	NA	TRBV27	CASSRDRAPSYEQYF	TGTGCCAGCAGCAGGGACAGGGCCCCCTCCTACGAGCAGTACTTC
TRBJ1-5	NA	few	TRBV19	CASSDSSRRHF	TGTGCCAGTAGTGATAGTTCGAGGCGGCATTTT
TRBJ2-7	NA	NA	TRBV5-5	CASSLAPFNEQYF	TGTGCCAGCAGCTTGGCCCCCTTTAACGAGCAGTACTTC
TRBJ2-7	NA	NA	TRBV30	CAWNRATYEQYF	TGTGCCTGGAACAGGGCGACCTACGAGCAGTACTTC
TRBJ1-1	NA	once	TRBV7-8	CASGSAGTEAFF	TGTGCCAGCGGTTCGGCGGGCACTGAAGCTTTCTTT
TRBJ1-2	TRBD1	NA	TRBV6-1	CASSEALSWAGGDYGYTF	TGTGCCAGCAGTGAAGCGTTATCGTGGGCAGGGGGCGACTATGGCTACACCTTC
TRBJ2-1	TRBD2	NA	TRBV9	CASSVAGVRGGTNEQFF	TGTGCCAGCAGCGTAGCCGGGGTGCGGGGGGGTACGAATGAGCAGTTCTTC
TRBJ2-1	TRBD2	NA	TRBV14	CASSPLVAGLGNEQFF	TGTGCCAGCAGCCCCCTAGTAGCGGGATTGGGAAATGAGCAGTTCTTC
TRBJ1-1	TRBD1	NA	TRBV5-1	CASSPVEGAVAEAFF	TGCGCCAGCAGCCCCGTGGAGGGGGCGGTGGCTGAAGCTTTCTTT
TRBJ2-7	NA	NA	TRBV5-1	CASSLEGAYGQYF	TGCGCCAGCAGCTTAGAGGGAGCCTATGGGCAGTACTTC
TRBJ1-3	NA	NA	TRBV5-4	CASSLDGVVSGNTIYF	TGTGCCAGCAGCTTGGACGGGGTCGTCTCTGGAAACACCATATATTTT
TRBJ2-1	TRBD2	once	TRBV5-1	CASSLGGRSSYNEQFF	TGCGCCAGCAGCTTAGGCGGGAGGAGCTCCTACAATGAGCAGTTCTTC
TRBJ2-3	NA	few	TRBV4-2	CASSQGAPTDTQYF	TGTGCCAGCAGCCAAGGGGCACCGACAGATACGCAGTATTTT
TRBJ2-7	TRBD1	NA	TRBV4-2	CASSQAGTGVYEQYF	TGTGCCAGCAGCCAGGCCGGGACAGGGGTGTACGAGCAGTACTTC
TRBJ2-5	TRBD1	NA	TRBV18	CASSPRDRGLWAIWWGTETQYF	TGTGCCAGCTCACCAAGGGACAGGGGTCTCTGGGCCATATGGTGGGGGACAGAGACCCAGTACTTC
TRBJ1-5	TRBD1	NA	TRBV6-6	CASSYGQGATNQPQHF	TGTGCCAGCAGTTACGGACAGGGGGCTACCAATCAGCCCCAGCATTTT
TRBJ1-6	NA	once	TRBV21-1	CASSFIHSSYNSPLHF	TGTGCCAGCAGCTTCATCCACAGCTCCTATAATTCACCCCTCCACTTT
TRBJ2-5	TRBD2	NA	TRBV28	CASSTGLAGGRETQYF	TGTGCCAGCAGTACTGGACTAGCGGGAGGGCGGGAGACCCAGTACTTC
TRBJ2-3	TRBD2	NA	TRBV13	CASSLNHLAGETDTQYF	TGTGCCAGCAGCCTAAACCACTTAGCGGGCGAGACTGATACGCAGTATTTT
TRBJ1-1	NA	NA	TRBV15	CATSRDYVSAKEAFF	TGTGCCACCAGCAGAGATTATGTTAGTGCTAAAGAAGCTTTCTTT
TRBJ2-2	TRBD2	NA	TRBV29-1	CSVLLAGGPYLFYTGELFF	TGCAGCGTCCTACTAGCGGGGGGGCCTTATCTCTTTTACACCGGGGAGCTGTTTTTT
TRBJ1-4	TRBD1	few	TRBV5-1	CASSFSGTAAEKLFF	TGCGCCAGCAGCTTTTCCGGGACAGCTGCTGAAAAACTGTTTTTT
TRBJ2-7	NA	NA	TRBV19	CASSIAGTEGREQYF	TGTGCCAGTAGTATAGCCGGGACTGAGGGTCGCGAGCAGTACTTC
TRBJ2-1	TRBD2	NA	TRBV9	CASSERGGSSYNEQFF	TGTGCCAGCAGCGAGCGCGGGGGGAGCTCCTACAATGAGCAGTTCTTC
TRBJ2-1	TRBD2	many	TRBV19	CASGLAMGNEQFF	TGTGCCAGCGGACTAGCGATGGGGAATGAGCAGTTCTTC
TRBJ1-5	TRBD1	NA	TRBV28	CASSGGGWTGDQPQHF	TGTGCCAGCAGTGGTGGCGGGTGGACAGGGGATCAGCCCCAGCATTTT
TRBJ1-6	NA	NA	TRBV27	CASRTGRDTHYNSPLHF	TGTGCCAGCAGGACCGGCCGGGACACACATTATAATTCACCCCTCCACTTT
TRBJ2-2	NA	NA	TRBV9	CASSARHSPNTGELFF	TGTGCCAGCAGCGCCAGACACAGCCCGAACACCGGGGAGCTGTTTTTT
TRBJ1-4	NA	NA	TRBV15	CATSRDLGGRGEKLFF	TGTGCCACCAGCAGAGATCTTGGAGGCCGGGGTGAAAAACTGTTTTTT
TRBJ2-1	TRBD1	once	TRBV5-8	CASSNRDRVYNEQFF	TGTGCCAGCAGCAACCGGGACAGGGTGTACAATGAGCAGTTCTTC
TRBJ2-5	TRBD2	NA	TRBV5-8	CASRDYPQETQYF	TGTGCCAGCCGGGACTACCCCCAAGAGACCCAGTACTTC
TRBJ2-3	NA	NA	TRBV10-1	CASSPLPGGSQYF	TGCGCCAGCAGCCCACTTCCAGGAGGGTCGCAGTATTTT
TRBJ1-1	NA	NA	TRBV7-2	CASSLGQGTNTEAFF	TGTGCCAGCAGCTTGGGTCAGGGTACGAACACTGAAGCTTTCTTT
TRBJ1-5	TRBD1	NA	TRBV19	CASSTPDRGRNQPQHF	TGTGCCAGTAGTACCCCGGACAGGGGGAGAAATCAGCCCCAGCATTTT
TRBJ2-7	NA	NA	TRBV5-5	CASSPSDLQSSYEQYF	TGTGCCAGCAGCCCATCGGACTTACAGAGCTCCTACGAGCAGTACTTC
TRBJ2-7	TRBD2	NA	TRBV28	CASSRGLAGGPGEQYF	TGTGCCAGCAGCAGGGGACTAGCGGGAGGGCCGGGGGAGCAGTACTTC
TRBJ1-3	NA	NA	TRBV19	CASRPRYSGNTIYF	TGTGCCAGTAGGCCGCGGTACTCTGGAAACACCATATATTTT
TRBJ2-7	TRBD2	NA	TRBV7-9	CASRAGGGSYEQYF	TGTGCCAGCCGCGCGGGCGGGGGTTCCTACGAGCAGTACTTC
TRBJ1-5	NA	NA	TRBV6-5	CASKQSQGGNQPQHF	TGTGCCAGCAAACAGTCCCAGGGTGGCAATCAGCCCCAGCATTTT
TRBJ1-4	NA	NA	TRBV30	CAWSRGATNEKLFF	TGTGCCTGGAGTCGGGGGGCAACTAATGAAAAACTGTTTTTT
TRBJ2-1	TRBD1	NA	TRBV6-5	CATISPDRAWEQFF	TGTGCCACCATATCCCCCGACAGGGCATGGGAGCAGTTCTTC
TRBJ1-1	NA	NA	TRBV5-1	CASRTEESNTEAFF	TGCGCCAGCAGAACCGAGGAGTCGAACACTGAAGCTTTCTTT
TRBJ2-7	NA	NA	TRBV5-1	CASSLKGSGYEQYF	TGCGCCAGCAGCTTGAAGGGATCGGGGTACGAGCAGTACTTC
TRBJ1-2	NA	NA	TRBV23-1	CASSRPLGPNYGYTF	TGCGCCAGCAGTAGGCCTTTGGGGCCAAACTATGGCTACACCTTC
TRBJ2-7	NA	NA	TRBV15	CATSRAAGRYEQYF	TGTGCCACCAGCAGAGCGGCAGGTCGGTACGAGCAGTACTTC
TRBJ2-3	NA	NA	TRBV6-5	CASSPGPRTDTQYF	TGTGCCAGCAGTCCAGGGCCGCGGACAGATACGCAGTATTTT
TRBJ2-1	NA	NA	TRBV5-8	CASSRGGNEQFF	TGTGCCAGCAGCAGGGGGGGTAATGAGCAGTTCTTC
TRBJ2-1	TRBD2	NA	TRBV30	CAWSALVGGAEFF	TGTGCCTGGAGTGCCCTTGTCGGGGGGGCGGAGTTCTTC
TRBJ2-7	TRBD2	once	TRBV9	CASSVGRGLDEQYF	TGTGCCAGCAGCGTCGGGAGGGGACTGGACGAGCAGTACTTC